The T cell receptor beta chain under discussion was sequenced for a study of T cells in tuberculosis. Study at large: In South Africa, adults with active tuberculosis were compared with IGRA-negative and latently infected IGRA-positive adolescents.

The CDR3 sequence is 14 residues long. The germline V gene has CDR1 MNHEY and CDR2 SMNVEV (reference sequence). Trimming pared 3 bases from V and 1 base from J, leaving 10 bases between. Sequencing used immunoSEQ multiplex PCR; TCRdb keeps in-frame clones, though not all of them. This table has 25,000 to 35,000 clones, around 94% appearing once. The sample comprised PBMCs. V and J are TRBV27 and TRBJ2-7; D might be TRBD2 (6 bases). The TCR originated in a donor aged 10-29 years with latent tuberculosis or without tuberculosis infection. The CDR3 loop reads CASSLRERSYEQYF. CDR3 nucleotide sequence: TGTGCCAGCAGTTTGCGGGAAAGATCCTACGAGCAGTACTTC.